Listed here are 5 T cell receptor beta chains from one sample, sequenced in a study of OX40 agonist ivuxolimab in advanced cancers. Library construction relied on the immunoSEQ multiplex PCR assay. In its TCRdb copy, this immuneACCESS table keeps in-frame sequences only and misses some clones. Where compared with another copy, unresolved V genes explain less than half of these, and the others have no known cause. The sample data list 57,000 or so clones, and about four fifths of these were observed just once. The leading ten clones occupy about 4.8% of the sample. Material: CD4+ or CD8+ T cells sorted from blood, obtained in a trial of the OX40 agonist ivuxolimab. These receptors all come from an adult with an advanced solid tumor such as melanoma, head and neck, liver or kidney cancer.

The chain is built from TRBV28 and TRBJ1-5; the D is unclear. Germline-derived CDR1 and CDR2 are MDHEN and SYDVKM. The CDR3 length is 15 residues. V lost 4 bases to trimming and J lost 2 bases, with 12 bases between them. The CDR3 nucleotides read TGTGCCAGCAGTTGGAGGTCCGGCGGCAATCAGCCCCAGCATTTT. Amino acid sequence: CASSWRSGGNQPQHF.

J is TRBJ1-1 and V is TRBV5-1, with D possibly matching TRBD1 (6 bases). The CDR3 loop spans 15 amino acids. Trimming left V 3 bases short and J 1 base short, with 13 bases between. CDR1 SGHRS and CDR2 YFSETQ come from the germline V gene. In nucleotides, the CDR3 is TGCGCCAGCAGCTCGGCGGGGGGGCAGAACACTGAAGCTTTCTTT. Its protein product is CASSSAGGQNTEAFF.

The rearrangement links TRBV10-2 to TRBJ2-2; D gene ambiguous. Germline V gene data show CDR1 as WSHSY and CDR2 as SAAADI. The CDR3 sequence is 13 residues long. Deletions cut 3 bases from V and 4 bases from J, with 6 bases between. The CDR3 region is CASSEISTGELFF. In DNA, the CDR3 is TGCGCCAGCAGTGAAATTAGCACCGGGGAGCTGTTTTTT.

This chain connects TRBV6-4 to TRBJ2-1, with D possibly being TRBD1 (5 bases). The CDR3 has 12 residues. Trimming took off 5 bases at V and 7 bases at J, with 9 bases between the two ends. In germline, CDR1 is MRHNA, CDR2 SNTAGT. CDR3 region: CASSPSGNEQFF. CDR3 nucleotides: TGTGCCAGCAGTCCTTCAGGGAATGAGCAGTTCTTC.

V is TRBV5-1 and J is TRBJ2-2, with 12 bases matching TRBD2. Per the germline V gene, CDR1 is SGHRS and CDR2 is YFSETQ. The trim removed 1 base at V and 3 bases at J, leaving 4 bases unmatched. There are 17 residues in the CDR3. The CDR3 coding sequence is TGCGCCAGCAGCTTGACCCTAGCGGGGGGGTACACCGGGGAGCTGTTTTTT. This encodes CASSLTLAGGYTGELFF. Together with reference TRBV5-1 and TRBJ2-2, the CDR3 gives the full variable domain: KAGVTQTPRYLIKTRGQQVTLSCSPISGHRSVSWYQQTPGQGLQFLFEYFSETQRNKGNFPGRFSGRQFSNSRSEMNVSTLELGDSALYLCASSLTLAGGYTGELFFGEGSRLTVL.